Listed here are 5 T cell receptor beta chains from one sample, sequenced in a study of blood T cell repertoires in COVID-19. The assay was immunoSEQ multiplex PCR, and TCRdb's table has in-frame clones only and misses some. The table records approximately 110,000 clones, more than 70% of them present only once. Specimen: peripheral blood. These receptors came from an elderly woman with COVID-19, enrolled during active disease.

The chain recombines TRBV18 with TRBJ1-1, with 10 bases identical to TRBD1. This CDR3 region has 17 residues. V gave up 1 base and J gave up 0 bases; unmatched junction bases: 5. CDR1 and CDR2 (germline): KGHSH, LQKENI. DNA of the CDR3: TGTGCCAGCTCACCACGGGACAGGGGAGGGGTGAACACTGAAGCTTTCTTT. Protein sequence: CASSPRDRGGVNTEAFF. The full variable domain, completed using reference TRBV18 and TRBJ1-1, is NAGVMQNPRHLVRRRGQEARLRCSPMKGHSHVYWYRQLPEEGLKFMVYLQKENIIDESGMPKERFSAEFPKEGPSILRIQQVVRGDSAAYFCASSPRDRGGVNTEAFFGQGTRLTVV.

The CDR3 loop is CASSKTGTQNTGELFF. The CDR3, as DNA: TGTGCCAGTAGTAAGACCGGGACACAGAACACCGGGGAGCTGTTTTTT. The rearrangement uses TRBV19 and TRBJ2-2, with a weak D call TRBD1 (6 bases). Looked up from germline, CDR1 is LNHDA and CDR2 is SQIVND (reference sequence). The CDR3 totals 16 residues. V lost 4 bases and J lost 1, with 13 bases in between.

This clone was detected only a few times. This rearrangement joins TRBV5-6 to TRBJ1-5; D gene uncertain. This CDR3 comprises 14 residues. CDR1 and CDR2 from the germline V gene are SGHDT and YYEEEE. Trimming removed 2 bases from V and 0 bases from J, with 6 bases in between. The CDR3 is CASSFQVSNQPQHF. The CDR3, as DNA: TGTGCCAGCAGCTTCCAGGTTAGCAATCAGCCCCAGCATTTT.

This sequence joins TRBV19 and TRBJ1-1; unclear D gene. Germline V gives CDR1 LNHDA, CDR2 SQIVND (reference sequence). The V gene lost 0 bases and the J gene lost 0 bases, with 11 bases spanning the gap. The length of the CDR3 is 16 residues. In nucleotides, the CDR3 is TGTGCCAGTAGTATAGATCGGGGTAACATGAACACTGAAGCTTTCTTT. Amino acid sequence: CASSIDRGNMNTEAFF.

The V gene is TRBV28, the J gene TRBJ1-5; possible D gene TRBD1, 5 bases. Looked up from germline, CDR1 is MDHEN and CDR2 is SYDVKM. Between the trimmed V and J ends, which lost 7 bases and 2 bases, there was a span of 12 bases. The CDR3 length is 14 residues. This CDR3 reads CASTLSRGNQPQHF. CDR3 DNA: TGTGCCAGCACCCTTTCCAGGGGCAATCAGCCCCAGCATTTT.